This T cell receptor beta chain was retrieved from a study of blood T cell repertoires in COVID-19. Germline V gene lookup returns CDR1 KGHSH and CDR2 LQKENI. The CDR3 runs 15 residues. The V gene lost 3 bases and the J gene lost 7 bases, with 15 bases spanning the gap. All enrollees were roughly 18 to 95 years old and from under 25 US areas. The study assigned cohorts using participant-reported clinical history. Only in-frame clones appear in the TCRdb table, and some are missing; sequencing was by immunoSEQ multiplex PCR. The table includes roughly 180,000 clones, about 84% detected once. The sequenced sample was PBMCs or T cells enriched from blood (not recorded which). The V and J genes are TRBV18 and TRBJ2-2, with D uncertain. The sequence derives from a woman aged 25 to 45 who had recovered from COVID-19. The chain's CDR3 is CASSPVATSGGELFF. In DNA, the CDR3 is TGTGCCAGCTCACCGGTTGCCACCTCCGGCGGGGAGCTGTTTTTT. Looking up the rest from reference TRBV18 and TRBJ2-2 gives the full variable domain: NAGVMQNPRHLVRRRGQEARLRCSPMKGHSHVYWYRQLPEEGLKFMVYLQKENIIDESGMPKERFSAEFPKEGPSILRIQQVVRGDSAAYFCASSPVATSGGELFFGEGSRLTVL.